Each of the 6 T cell receptor beta chains below was sequenced from the same sample in a study of shared clonotypes between healthy human individuals (dated by TCRdb to about 2020). The library was produced with the immunoSEQ multiplex PCR assay. Imported from immuneACCESS, the table was reduced by TCRdb to in-frame sequences with V and J called. These copies leave out some clones; in studies compared against another copy, an unresolved V gene accounts for under half, and the cause of the remainder is not known. The sample table records 450,000 to 500,000 clones; more than 65% of these occur just once. 12% of the sample is taken by the ten largest. Sequencing used PBMCs. The receptor source for this set is a woman aged 35 to 49 in good health. Some clones in this sample may be carry-over from other donors' samples.

In this sample, this clone turned up many times. The gene calls are TRBV6-4 and TRBJ2-1; 7 nucleotides match TRBD2. The CDR3 is 16 residues long. The V gene end was trimmed by 2 bases and the J gene end by 2 bases; junction bases not matched to a gene: 6. From germline, CDR1 is MRHNA and CDR2 SNTAGT. The CDR3 nucleotides read TGTGCCAGCAGTGACGATGGGGAGGGCCCCTACAATGAGCAGTTCTTC. Translating gives CASSDDGEGPYNEQFF.

With respect to this clone: This likely reflects a read error, since a far larger clone is one base away. The chain combines TRBV10-3 with TRBJ1-2; D is uncertain. V lost 4 bases, J lost 0 bases, and 15 bases lay in between. Germline assignment: CDR1 ENHRY and CDR2 SYGVKD. This CDR3 has 16 residues. The CDR3 is CAISVPQARANYGYTF. The CDR3 nucleotides read TGTGCCATCAGTGTGCCCCAAGCTAGGGCTAACTATGGCTACACCTTC.

The V gene is TRBV5-1, the J gene TRBJ1-4; TRBD1 is a possible D gene (5 bases). This CDR3 spans 16 amino acids. V was shortened by 4 bases and J by 0 bases, with 13 bases between the two germline ends. Germline lookup yields CDR1 SGHRS and CDR2 YFSETQ. The CDR3 is CASSIDSPATNEKLFF. In DNA form, the CDR3 reads TGCGCCAGCAGCATAGACAGCCCAGCAACTAATGAAAAACTGTTTTTT.

The chain has TRBV11-3 and TRBJ2-3, with D perhaps matching TRBD1 or TRBD2 (6 bases each). This CDR3 comprises 15 residues. Trimming took 5 bases from V and 0 from J, leaving 12 bases between them. Germline CDR1 SGHNT, CDR2 YENEEA. CDR3 sequence: CASSQGGPSTDTQYF. DNA for the CDR3: TGTGCCAGCAGCCAAGGGGGGCCGAGCACAGATACGCAGTATTTT.

Regarding this clone: Other nucleotide sequences in the sample specify the same CDR3. This chain uses TRBV5-1 with TRBJ1-2; D gene unclear. Germline V gene lookup returns CDR1 SGHRS and CDR2 YFSETQ. This CDR3 is 12 amino acids long. Trimming removed 7 bases from V and 7 bases from J, with 14 bases in between. CDR3 sequence reads: CASSLEGFGYTF. Written as DNA, the CDR3 is TGCGCCAGCTCATTGGAGGGTTTTGGCTACACCTTC. Complete variable domain (other parts from reference TRBV5-1 and TRBJ1-2): KAGVTQTPRYLIKTRGQQVTLSCSPISGHRSVSWYQQTPGQGLQFLFEYFSETQRNKGNFPGRFSGRQFSNSRSEMNVSTLELGDSALYLCASSLEGFGYTFGSGTRLTVV.

V gene TRBV6-5 combines with J gene TRBJ1-5, with D uncertain. This CDR3 spans 14 amino acids. V lost 0 bases to trimming and J lost 4 bases, with 7 bases between them. Germline loops: CDR1 MNHEY, CDR2 SVGAGI. DNA of the CDR3: TGTGCCAGCAGTTACTCAAGACAAAATCAGCCCCAGCATTTT. Protein product: CASSYSRQNQPQHF.